A selection of T cell receptor beta chains follows, all from one sample in a study of shared clonotypes between healthy human individuals. Repertoires were generated with immunoSEQ multiplex PCR, while TCRdb's copy carries only in-frame clones and drops some. The data show some 2,000,000 clones, roughly 94% seen once. The specimen sequenced was naive CD4+ T cells sorted from blood. These receptor sequences come from a man younger than 35 in good health. Each CDR3 is given with its conserved first and last residue. The order of the fields is J gene, V gene, D gene, CDR3 protein. A D gene is named only where the DNA matches it firmly.

j_call: TRBJ2-5; v_call: TRBV29-1; d_call: NA; cdr3_aa: CSVEMETQYF
j_call: TRBJ1-2; v_call: TRBV28; d_call: TRBD1; cdr3_aa: CASSTDRGRPNYGYTF
j_call: TRBJ2-1; v_call: TRBV28; d_call: NA; cdr3_aa: CASRPSRDEQFF
j_call: TRBJ1-1; v_call: TRBV6-1; d_call: NA; cdr3_aa: CASTTMNTEAFF
j_call: TRBJ2-3; v_call: TRBV9; d_call: NA; cdr3_aa: CASGSANSVSDTQYF
j_call: TRBJ2-7; v_call: TRBV6-6; d_call: NA; cdr3_aa: CASSYVSASNYEQYF
j_call: TRBJ1-2; v_call: TRBV9; d_call: NA; cdr3_aa: CASSVGAGYGYTF
j_call: TRBJ1-2; v_call: TRBV19; d_call: NA; cdr3_aa: CASSILVRQSDGYTF
j_call: TRBJ1-1; v_call: TRBV5-1; d_call: NA; cdr3_aa: CASSLWGNTEAFF
j_call: TRBJ2-2; v_call: TRBV9; d_call: NA; cdr3_aa: CASSPRMANTGELFF
j_call: TRBJ2-3; v_call: TRBV28; d_call: TRBD1; cdr3_aa: CASSPRGQGTDTQYF
j_call: TRBJ2-5; v_call: TRBV5-6; d_call: NA; cdr3_aa: CASSLAVETQYF
j_call: TRBJ2-3; v_call: TRBV7-8; d_call: NA; cdr3_aa: CASSLEDTQYF
j_call: TRBJ2-1; v_call: TRBV5-4; d_call: NA; cdr3_aa: CASSFTLSGNEQFF
j_call: TRBJ2-7; v_call: TRBV30; d_call: NA; cdr3_aa: CAWSASYEQYF
j_call: TRBJ2-6; v_call: TRBV29-1; d_call: NA; cdr3_aa: CSVTDLGANVLTF
j_call: TRBJ1-4; v_call: TRBV5-4; d_call: NA; cdr3_aa: CASSARYGRGGEKLFF
j_call: TRBJ2-5; v_call: TRBV6-6; d_call: NA; cdr3_aa: CASTRLGGLQETQYF
j_call: TRBJ1-1; v_call: TRBV10-3; d_call: NA; cdr3_aa: CAISVKGTEAFF
j_call: TRBJ1-2; v_call: TRBV29-1; d_call: NA; cdr3_aa: CSTWGGGGYTF
j_call: TRBJ2-7; v_call: TRBV5-4; d_call: TRBD1; cdr3_aa: CASSSGQSYEQYF
j_call: TRBJ2-5; v_call: TRBV28; d_call: TRBD2; cdr3_aa: CASRTPSGGAETQYF
j_call: TRBJ1-1; v_call: TRBV2; d_call: NA; cdr3_aa: CAGGSRMNTEAFF
j_call: TRBJ1-6; v_call: TRBV6-5; d_call: NA; cdr3_aa: CASRVSVNSPLHF
j_call: TRBJ2-6; v_call: TRBV16; d_call: NA; cdr3_aa: CASSQNSGANVLTF
j_call: TRBJ2-5; v_call: TRBV28; d_call: NA; cdr3_aa: CASSLGPETQYF
j_call: TRBJ2-7; v_call: TRBV6-5; d_call: TRBD2; cdr3_aa: CASKGLAERYEQYF
j_call: TRBJ2-7; v_call: TRBV5-8; d_call: NA; cdr3_aa: CASSRDTTYEQYF
j_call: TRBJ2-5; v_call: TRBV18; d_call: NA; cdr3_aa: CASSPWETQYF
j_call: TRBJ2-1; v_call: TRBV5-4; d_call: NA; cdr3_aa: CASSSGRVDYNEQFF
j_call: TRBJ2-1; v_call: TRBV5-6; d_call: TRBD1; cdr3_aa: CASSSGTGDYNEQFF
j_call: TRBJ2-1; v_call: TRBV18; d_call: NA; cdr3_aa: CASSPRSGYNEQFF
j_call: TRBJ1-3; v_call: TRBV2; d_call: NA; cdr3_aa: CASRQGSGNTIYF
j_call: TRBJ2-5; v_call: TRBV7-9; d_call: NA; cdr3_aa: CASRTFDEGRGETQYF
j_call: TRBJ1-1; v_call: TRBV4-1; d_call: NA; cdr3_aa: CASSPMRPMNTEAFF
j_call: TRBJ1-2; v_call: TRBV6-5; d_call: NA; cdr3_aa: CASSYQSNYSYTF
j_call: TRBJ2-1; v_call: TRBV6-5; d_call: NA; cdr3_aa: CASGRRDEQFF
j_call: TRBJ2-7; v_call: TRBV4-2; d_call: TRBD2; cdr3_aa: CASSRILAESYEQYF
j_call: TRBJ2-7; v_call: TRBV5-1; d_call: NA; cdr3_aa: CASSVRDNYEQYF
j_call: TRBJ2-3; v_call: TRBV18; d_call: TRBD1; cdr3_aa: CASSLLTGSTDTQYF
j_call: TRBJ2-7; v_call: TRBV7-2; d_call: NA; cdr3_aa: CASSLVGGPYEQYF
j_call: TRBJ2-2; v_call: TRBV29-1; d_call: TRBD1; cdr3_aa: CSAGAGTDNTGELFF
j_call: TRBJ2-7; v_call: TRBV10-1; d_call: TRBD2; cdr3_aa: CASSGPARLAFSYEQYF
j_call: TRBJ1-3; v_call: TRBV6-6; d_call: TRBD1; cdr3_aa: CASSSTTGSGNTIYF
j_call: TRBJ2-7; v_call: TRBV11-2; d_call: NA; cdr3_aa: CASRGQGGDEQYF
j_call: TRBJ1-2; v_call: TRBV19; d_call: NA; cdr3_aa: CASSIGANYGYTF
j_call: TRBJ1-6; v_call: TRBV10-3; d_call: TRBD1; cdr3_aa: CAISESGGEGSLHF
j_call: TRBJ2-1; v_call: TRBV2; d_call: TRBD2; cdr3_aa: CASLTSGSRDEQFF
j_call: TRBJ2-1; v_call: TRBV7-9; d_call: NA; cdr3_aa: CASSPPGAGATGEQFF
j_call: TRBJ2-3; v_call: TRBV7-3; d_call: TRBD2; cdr3_aa: CASSLAGDHSTDTQYF
j_call: TRBJ2-1; v_call: TRBV6-5; d_call: TRBD1; cdr3_aa: CASSLLTGGGHGEQFF
j_call: TRBJ2-5; v_call: TRBV12-2; d_call: NA; cdr3_aa: CASRLEQRMRVRQETQYF
j_call: TRBJ2-7; v_call: TRBV7-2; d_call: NA; cdr3_aa: CASSKGPNAYEQYF
j_call: TRBJ1-4; v_call: TRBV30; d_call: NA; cdr3_aa: CAWSVKDPAAKLFF
j_call: TRBJ1-4; v_call: TRBV6-4; d_call: NA; cdr3_aa: CASARQEGTNEKLFF
j_call: TRBJ2-1; v_call: TRBV6-5; d_call: NA; cdr3_aa: CASSLAGSHNEQFF
j_call: TRBJ2-3; v_call: TRBV7-3; d_call: TRBD1; cdr3_aa: CASSLVVQGVDTQYF
j_call: TRBJ2-1; v_call: TRBV10-3; d_call: TRBD2; cdr3_aa: CAIRSSGGPYNEQFF
j_call: TRBJ2-2; v_call: TRBV15; d_call: NA; cdr3_aa: CATSGATRTGELFF
j_call: TRBJ2-1; v_call: TRBV29-1; d_call: TRBD2; cdr3_aa: CSVELWTSGGHEQFF